The source of this T cell receptor beta chain is a study of shared clonotypes between healthy human individuals. Findings and caveats of the study: Although depth was large, rarefaction showed that sequencing of the sorted subsets was incomplete.

Clones were sequenced by immunoSEQ multiplex PCR, and TCRdb holds only the in-frame ones, with some missing. The sample holds 2 million to 3 million clones; around nine tenths are singletons and the top ten take more than 0.12%. Every donor, a Caucasian adult, lived in Nashville, Tennessee. Germline CDR1 reads SEHNR; CDR2 reads FQNEAQ (reference sequence). Trimming stripped 1 base from V and 4 bases from J, with 11 bases between. The CDR3 runs to 14 residues. Concerning this clone: The antigen remains unidentified.

The sequenced sample consisted of naive CD4+ T cells sorted from blood. The subset is: CD45RA+ positively selected. The sequence was collected from a man younger than 30 in good health. The rearrangement links TRBV7-9 to TRBJ2-7; tentative D call: TRBD2 (5 bases). CDR3 region: CASSLGGWDYEQYF. The CDR3, as DNA: TGTGCCAGCAGCTTAGGAGGGTGGGATTACGAGCAGTACTTC.